This T cell receptor (beta chain) was recovered during a study of cytomegalovirus exposure and HLA in healthy donors. This clone was observed a handful of times. Its target is unknown. The donors, nominally healthy at sampling, likely had unrecorded immune exposures. The PCR used 60 Vbeta and 13 Jbeta primers. Profiling relied on immunoSEQ multiplex PCR, and the TCRdb table lists in-frame clones only, not all of them. Seen here are 100,000 or so clones, about 80% observed once, and the top ten hold 10%. The germline V gene has CDR1 MNHNS and CDR2 SASEGT. V lost 10 bases and J lost 6, with 21 bases in between. CDR3 size: 15 residues. General study points: Being productive about 90% or about 30% of the time was typical of most TCR beta V segments in an earlier analysis. Donor immune exposure was known only as CMV serostatus. Three chains linked to CMV were shown in vitro to be specific for CMV antigens.

The sample consisted of PBMCs. The sequence derives from a man aged 30-40 years in good health and CMV-seropositive. The V call is TRBV6-1, the J call TRBJ2-2; D possibly corresponds to TRBD2 (5 bases). This chain's CDR3 is CATTLRTLGAGELFF. CDR3 bases: TGTGCCACCACCCTCCGGACTCTCGGCGCCGGGGAGCTGTTTTTT.